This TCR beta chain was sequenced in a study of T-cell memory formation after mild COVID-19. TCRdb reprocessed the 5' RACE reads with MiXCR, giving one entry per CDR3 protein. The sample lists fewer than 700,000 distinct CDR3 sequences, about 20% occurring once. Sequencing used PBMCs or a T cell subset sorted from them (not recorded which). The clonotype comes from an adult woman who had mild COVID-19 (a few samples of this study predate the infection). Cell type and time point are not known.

The CDR3 DNA follows: TGTGCCAGCAGCTTAGTCGTAAGACTGGCGAACACCGGGGAGCTGTTTTTT. Encoded protein: CASSLVVRLANTGELFF. The chain uses TRBV7-6 and TRBJ2-2, with D unclear. Per the germline V gene, CDR1 is SGHVS and CDR2 is FNYEAQ. V dropped 1 base and J dropped 0 bases, with 12 bases sitting between them. The CDR3 is 17 residues long.